This paragraph reports one TCR beta chain. Original handling: Estimation of nucleated cell counts was performed using reference gene primer amplification. Using immunoSEQ multiplex PCR, the repertoire was profiled, and TCRdb retains in-frame clones only, with some absent. V, J and clone size are taken as reported in that table, and D and trimming were inferred from the DNA itself. In the table there are about 69,000 clones, around 85% of which are singletons. The data are from a study of blood T cell repertoires in COVID-19. Looking at the study overall: From T cells, B-cell-depleted T cells, or PBMCs came the material, which was cDNA or gDNA.

V was pared by 5 bases and J by 0 bases, with 15 bases between. The CDR3 extends over 16 amino acids. From germline, CDR1 is LNHDA and CDR2 SQIVND (reference sequence). The sequencing sample was made of peripheral blood. The TCR was taken from a man in his forties with COVID-19, enrolled during active disease. V is TRBV19 and J is TRBJ2-3, with a weak D call TRBD2 (6 bases). CDR3 coding DNA: TGTGCCAGTAGTCTCGGCCTAGCGACTAGCACAGATACGCAGTATTTT. Translated: CASSLGLATSTDTQYF.